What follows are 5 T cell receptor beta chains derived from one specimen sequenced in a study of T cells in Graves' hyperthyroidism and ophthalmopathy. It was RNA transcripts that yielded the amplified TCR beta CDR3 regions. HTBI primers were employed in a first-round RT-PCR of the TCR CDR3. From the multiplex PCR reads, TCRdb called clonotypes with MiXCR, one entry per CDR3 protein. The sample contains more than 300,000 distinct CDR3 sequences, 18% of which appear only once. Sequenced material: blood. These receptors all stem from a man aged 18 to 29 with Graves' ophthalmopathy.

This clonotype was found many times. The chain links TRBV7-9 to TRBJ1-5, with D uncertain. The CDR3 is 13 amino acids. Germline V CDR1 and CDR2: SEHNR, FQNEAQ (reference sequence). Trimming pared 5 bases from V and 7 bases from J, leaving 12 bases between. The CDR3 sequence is CASSDASGQPQHF. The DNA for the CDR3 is TGTGCCAGCAGCGATGCCTCCGGACAGCCCCAGCATTTT.

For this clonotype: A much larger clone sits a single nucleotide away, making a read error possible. This CDR3 is CAGSSIEADTQYF. CDR3 sequence (DNA): TGCGCCGGCAGCTCAATAGAGGCAGATACGCAGTATTTT. The rearrangement links TRBV5-1 to TRBJ2-3; D remains ambiguous. The CDR3 length is 13 residues. The germline V gene encodes CDR1 SGHRS and CDR2 YFSETQ.

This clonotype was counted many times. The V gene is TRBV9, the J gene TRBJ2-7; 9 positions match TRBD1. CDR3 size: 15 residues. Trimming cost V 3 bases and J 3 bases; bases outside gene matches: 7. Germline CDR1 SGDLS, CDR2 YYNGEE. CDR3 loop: CASSGTGEKGYEQYF. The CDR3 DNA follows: TGTGCCAGCAGCGGGACAGGGGAGAAAGGCTACGAGCAGTACTTC.

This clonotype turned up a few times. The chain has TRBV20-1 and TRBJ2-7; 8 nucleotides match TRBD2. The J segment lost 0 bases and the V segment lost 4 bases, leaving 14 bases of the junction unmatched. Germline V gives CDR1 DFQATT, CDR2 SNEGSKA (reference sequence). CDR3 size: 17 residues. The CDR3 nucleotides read TGCAGTGCTATATCGGGGGGCGGGGGGCTACCCTCCTACGAGCAGTACTTC. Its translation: CSAISGGGGLPSYEQYF.

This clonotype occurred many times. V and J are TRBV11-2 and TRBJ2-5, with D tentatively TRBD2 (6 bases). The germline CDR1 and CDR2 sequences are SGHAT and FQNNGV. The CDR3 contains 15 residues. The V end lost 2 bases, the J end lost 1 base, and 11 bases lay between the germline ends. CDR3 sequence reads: CASSLLGTRQETQYF. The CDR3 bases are TGTGCCAGCAGCTTATTGGGGACTCGCCAAGAGACCCAGTACTTC.